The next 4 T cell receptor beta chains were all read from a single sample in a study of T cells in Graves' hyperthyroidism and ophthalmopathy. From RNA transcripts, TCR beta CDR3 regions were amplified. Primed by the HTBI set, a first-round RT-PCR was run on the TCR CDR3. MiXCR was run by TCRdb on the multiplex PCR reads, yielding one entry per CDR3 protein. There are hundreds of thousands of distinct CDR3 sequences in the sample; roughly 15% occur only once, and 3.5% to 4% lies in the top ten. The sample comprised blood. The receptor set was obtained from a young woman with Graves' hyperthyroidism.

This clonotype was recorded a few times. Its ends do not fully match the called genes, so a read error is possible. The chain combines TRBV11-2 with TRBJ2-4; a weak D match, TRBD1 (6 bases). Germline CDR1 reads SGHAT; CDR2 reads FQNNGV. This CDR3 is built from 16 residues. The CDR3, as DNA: TGTGCCAGCAGCTTAGGGGGGCTTTCTCTTAAAAGCATTCAGTACTTC. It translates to CASSLGGLSLKSIQYF.

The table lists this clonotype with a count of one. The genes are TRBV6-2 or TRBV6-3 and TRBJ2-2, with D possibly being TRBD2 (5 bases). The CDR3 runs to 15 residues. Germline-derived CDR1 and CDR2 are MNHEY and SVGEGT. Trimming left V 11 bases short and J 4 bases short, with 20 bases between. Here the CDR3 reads CAGRGATQLTGELFF. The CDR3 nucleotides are TGTGCCGGCCGGGGTGCGACCCAACTCACCGGGGAGCTGTTTTTT.

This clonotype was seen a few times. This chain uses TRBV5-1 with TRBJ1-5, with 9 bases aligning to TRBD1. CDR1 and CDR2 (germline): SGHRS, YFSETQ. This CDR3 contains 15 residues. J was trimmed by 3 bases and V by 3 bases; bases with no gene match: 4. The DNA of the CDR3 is TGCGCCAGCAGCTCCGGGACAGGGCTCAATCAGCCCCAGCATTTT. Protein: CASSSGTGLNQPQHF.

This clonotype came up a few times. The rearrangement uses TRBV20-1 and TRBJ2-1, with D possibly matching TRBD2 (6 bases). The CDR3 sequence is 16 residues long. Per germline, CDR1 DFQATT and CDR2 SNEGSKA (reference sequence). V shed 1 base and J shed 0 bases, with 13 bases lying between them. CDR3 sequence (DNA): TGCAGTGCTAGAGGGGGGGACCGGAGCTCCTACAATGAGCAGTTCTTC. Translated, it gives CSARGGDRSSYNEQFF.